One and the same sample provided the 2 T cell receptor beta chains below, sequenced in a study of graft-versus-host responses after intestinal transplantation. The repertoire was sequenced with immunoSEQ multiplex PCR; TCRdb's copy has only in-frame clones and lacks some. The sample shows over 100,000 clones, just under 95% of them seen only once. No antigen has been identified for these receptors. The sequences come from unstimulated CD4+ T cells sorted from spleen or lymph node cells, collected before intestinal transplant. Receptors were obtained from a human donor who received an intestinal transplant.

This clone has just one count. The chain combines TRBV6-5 with TRBJ2-1; the D gene is possibly TRBD1 (5 bases). The CDR3 is made up of 15 amino acids. V lost 8 bases and J 0 bases, leaving 14 bases between the germline ends. Germline CDR1 and CDR2: MNHEY and SVGAGI. The CDR3 DNA sequence: TGTGCCAGCCGTAGGGGCGGAAGCTCCTACAATGAGCAGTTCTTC. Residues: CASRRGGSSYNEQFF.

The chain recombines TRBV5-1 with TRBJ2-1; 7 bases line up with TRBD1. Germline CDR1 SGHRS, CDR2 YFSETQ. The CDR3 has 13 residues. V was clipped by 4 bases and J by 12 bases; unmatched bases: 10. CDR3 bases: TGCGCCAGCAGCGTACAGGGGCCCATGGGGCAGTTCTTC. This translates into CASSVQGPMGQFF. Full variable domain (rest looked up from reference TRBV5-1 and TRBJ2-1): KAGVTQTPRYLIKTRGQQVTLSCSPISGHRSVSWYQQTPGQGLQFLFEYFSETQRNKGNFPGRFSGRQFSNSRSEMNVSTLELGDSALYLCASSVQGPMGQFFGPGTRLTVL.